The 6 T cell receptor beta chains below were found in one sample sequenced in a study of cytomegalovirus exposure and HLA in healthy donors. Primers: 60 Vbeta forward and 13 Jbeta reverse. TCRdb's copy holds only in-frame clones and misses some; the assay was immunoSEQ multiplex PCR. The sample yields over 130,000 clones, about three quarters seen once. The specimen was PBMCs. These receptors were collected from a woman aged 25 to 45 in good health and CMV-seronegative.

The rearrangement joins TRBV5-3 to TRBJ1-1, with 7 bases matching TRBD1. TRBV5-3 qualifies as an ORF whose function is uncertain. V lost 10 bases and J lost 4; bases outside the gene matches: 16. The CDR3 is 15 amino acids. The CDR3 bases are TGTGCCCATGAATTGGGTCAGGGGGGCGGCACTGAAGCTTTCTTT. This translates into CAHELGQGGGTEAFF.

The CDR3 bases are TGTGCCAGTAGTCTGCAGCGAAACTCCTACAATGAGCAGTTCTTC. Residues: CASSLQRNSYNEQFF. This rearrangement joins TRBV19 to TRBJ2-1; D gene ambiguous. The CDR3 loop spans 15 amino acids. V gave up 5 bases and J gave up 0 bases, with 11 bases separating them. Germline V gene sequence: CDR1 LNHDA, CDR2 SQIVND (reference sequence).

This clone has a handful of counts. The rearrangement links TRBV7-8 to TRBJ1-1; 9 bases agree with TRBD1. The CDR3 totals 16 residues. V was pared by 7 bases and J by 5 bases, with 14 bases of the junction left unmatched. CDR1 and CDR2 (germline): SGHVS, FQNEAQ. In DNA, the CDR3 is TGTGCCAGCACCCAAGGGAGGCGACAGGGGGGGACTGAAGCTTTCTTT. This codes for CASTQGRRQGGTEAFF.

This chain's CDR3 is CASSLNSPSLQGPRAQYF. Written as DNA, the CDR3 is TGTGCCAGCAGCTTAAACTCCCCGTCATTACAGGGACCCAGGGCCCAGTACTTC. The chain uses TRBV7-9 and TRBJ2-5; D is perhaps TRBD1 (6 bases). The germline V and J ends were trimmed by 2 bases and 9 bases, with 28 bases remaining between them. This CDR3 has 18 amino acids. Germline V lookup: CDR1 SEHNR, CDR2 FQNEAQ (reference sequence).

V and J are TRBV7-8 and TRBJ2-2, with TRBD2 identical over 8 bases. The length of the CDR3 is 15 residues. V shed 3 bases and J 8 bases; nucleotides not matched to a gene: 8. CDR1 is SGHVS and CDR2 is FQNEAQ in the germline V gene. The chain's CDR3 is CASSFRGGQVGELFF. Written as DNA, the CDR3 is TGTGCCAGCAGCTTCCGGGGGGGGCAAGTAGGGGAGCTGTTTTTT.

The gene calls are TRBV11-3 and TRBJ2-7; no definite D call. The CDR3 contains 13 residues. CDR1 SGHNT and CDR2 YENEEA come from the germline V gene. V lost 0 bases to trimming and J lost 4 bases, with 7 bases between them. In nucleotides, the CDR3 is TGTGCCAGCAGCTTAGAGCCAGGATACGAGCAGTACTTC. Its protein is CASSLEPGYEQYF. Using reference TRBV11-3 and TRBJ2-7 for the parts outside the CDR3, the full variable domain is EAGVVQSPRYKIIEKKQPVAFWCNPISGHNTLYWYLQNLGQGPELLIRYENEEAVDDSQLPKDRFSAERLKGVDSTLKIQPAELGDSAVYLCASSLEPGYEQYFGPGTRLTVT.